The present T cell receptor (beta chain) was sequenced within a study of T cells in Graves' hyperthyroidism and ophthalmopathy. Clinical symptoms, serum thyroxine and TRAb, thyroid ultrasound and orbital computed tomography together formed the diagnostic basis. CDR1 SQVTM and CDR2 ANQGSEA come from the germline V gene. The CDR3 runs to 14 residues. Deletions cut 0 bases from V and 0 bases from J, with 7 bases between. Amplification of TCR beta CDR3 regions used RNA as the template. Using the HTBI primer set, a first-round RT-PCR was run on the TCR CDR3. A single record per CDR3 protein comes from TCRdb applying MiXCR to the multiplex PCR reads. The sample records about 560,000 distinct CDR3 sequences, over 15% being singletons.

The chain uses TRBV29-1 and TRBJ2-3; unclear D gene. The TCR sequence derives from a woman younger than 30 with Graves' hyperthyroidism. Sequencing used blood. The CDR3 sequence: CSVEDPPSTDTQYF. As DNA, the CDR3 is TGCAGCGTTGAAGACCCGCCAAGCACAGATACGCAGTATTTT.